Listed below are T cell receptor beta chains from one sample, sequenced in a study of cytomegalovirus exposure and HLA in healthy donors. The protocol was immunoSEQ multiplex PCR, while the TCRdb copy is restricted to in-frame clones and leaves out a portion. The table shows over 150,000 clones, with 65% to 90% occurring only once. The sequencing sample was made of PBMCs. These receptor sequences come from a girl aged 2 to 9 in good health and CMV-seropositive. Each CDR3 is given without its conserved first and last residue.

CDR3 length: 14; V gene: TRBV15; J gene: TRBJ2-3; CDR3 protein: ATSREGTSGTDTQY
CDR3 length: 12; V gene: TRBV7-3; J gene: TRBJ2-4; CDR3 protein: ASSPGTGGNIQY
CDR3 length: 12; V gene: TRBV15; J gene: TRBJ1-5; CDR3 protein: ATSRGQGNQPQH
CDR3 length: 13; V gene: TRBV7-2; J gene: TRBJ2-7; CDR3 protein: AFLRTSGRSYEQY
CDR3 length: 16; V gene: TRBV7-2; J gene: TRBJ2-2; CDR3 protein: ASSLNWARARNTGELF
CDR3 length: 15; V gene: TRBV10-3; J gene: TRBJ2-6; CDR3 protein: AISEVQGAPGANVLT
CDR3 length: 15; V gene: TRBV4-1; J gene: TRBJ2-4; CDR3 protein: ASSQGLVEPAKNIQY
CDR3 length: 13; V gene: TRBV2; J gene: TRBJ2-4; CDR3 protein: ASGWTVNTKNIQY
CDR3 length: 14; V gene: TRBV7-3; J gene: TRBJ2-3; CDR3 protein: ASSERPSGSADTQY
CDR3 length: 10; V gene: TRBV7-9; J gene: TRBJ2-7; CDR3 protein: ASSYSSYEQY
CDR3 length: 11; V gene: TRBV10-3; J gene: TRBJ1-2; CDR3 protein: AISEDRDYGYT
CDR3 length: 12; V gene: TRBV19; J gene: TRBJ1-5; CDR3 protein: ASREEQVHQPQH
CDR3 length: 12; V gene: TRBV5-1; J gene: TRBJ1-1; CDR3 protein: ASSTGISGYEAF
CDR3 length: 14; V gene: TRBV15; J gene: TRBJ2-1; CDR3 protein: ATSRDQGDAYNEQF
CDR3 length: 14; V gene: TRBV9; J gene: TRBJ1-3; CDR3 protein: ASSVDRPNSGNTIY
CDR3 length: 12; V gene: TRBV11-2; J gene: TRBJ1-1; CDR3 protein: ASSSYRGNTEAF
CDR3 length: 12; V gene: TRBV6-5; J gene: TRBJ1-1; CDR3 protein: ASSSGQTSTEAF